This entry lists 27 T cell receptor beta chains sequenced from one sample in a study of T cells in Graves' hyperthyroidism and ophthalmopathy. RNA transcripts gave rise to amplified TCR beta CDR3 regions. When the TCR CDR3 underwent first-round RT-PCR, the HTBI primer set was used. TCRdb called the multiplex PCR reads again in MiXCR, with one record for every CDR3 protein. The table includes about 560,000 distinct CDR3 sequences, over 15% detected once. Sequences were obtained from blood. The receptor source for this set is a woman younger than 35 with Graves' hyperthyroidism.

The rearrangement uses TRBV10-3 and TRBJ2-2; D perhaps matches TRBD1 (6 bases). Germline V CDR1 and CDR2: ENHRY, SYGVKD. This CDR3 has 12 residues. Deletions cut 6 bases from V and 4 bases from J, with 6 bases between. CDR3 amino acids: CAIRGGTGELFF. DNA of the CDR3: TGTGCCATCAGAGGGGGCACCGGGGAGCTGTTTTTT.

This clonotype was observed a handful of times. The chain joins TRBV6-2 or TRBV6-3 to TRBJ1-6; D remains ambiguous. Germline CDR1 MNHEY, CDR2 SVGEGT. The CDR3 runs 14 residues. V shed 3 bases and J shed 10 bases, with 13 bases lying between them. CDR3 bases: TGTGCCAGCAGTTATCTAGCGGAGCTGTCACCCCTCCACTTT. Protein product: CASSYLAELSPLHF.

J is TRBJ2-1 and V is TRBV6-1; TRBD1 is a possible D gene (6 bases). V lost 5 bases, J lost 3 bases, and 8 bases lay in between. The CDR3 consists of 13 residues. Germline assignment: CDR1 MNHNS and CDR2 SASEGT. CDR3 region: CASSTGYYNEQFF. CDR3 coding DNA: TGTGCCAGCAGTACAGGGTACTACAATGAGCAGTTCTTC.

This clonotype has at least ten counts. V is TRBV2 and J is TRBJ2-2, with 7 bases aligning to TRBD1. J was trimmed by 1 base and V by 6 bases; bases with no gene match: 17. This CDR3 comprises 19 residues. CDR1 is SNHLY, CDR2 FYNNEI, per germline. The CDR3: CASRGTDSLVLGNTGELFF. CDR3 nucleotides: TGTGCCAGCAGGGGGACAGACAGCCTTGTATTAGGGAACACCGGGGAGCTGTTTTTT. Full variable domain (missing parts from reference TRBV2 and TRBJ2-2): EPEVTQTPSHQVTQMGQEVILRCVPISNHLYFYWYRQILGQKVEFLVSFYNNEISEKSEIFDDQFSVERPDGSNFTLKIRSTKLEDSAMYFCASRGTDSLVLGNTGELFFGEGSRLTVL.

This clonotype occurred a few times. A much larger clone differs by one base, so this may be a read error. The chain joins TRBV6-2 or TRBV6-3 to TRBJ2-1, with 8 bases matching TRBD1. Germline V gene lookup returns CDR1 MNHEY and CDR2 SVGEGT. The CDR3 is made up of 17 amino acids. The V gene end was trimmed by 5 bases and the J gene end by 3 bases; junction bases not matched to a gene: 12. In DNA form, the CDR3 reads TGTGCCAGCAGTCTCCGGACAGGGACTTCCGTCTACAATGAGCAGTTCTTC. Its protein is CASSLRTGTSVYNEQFF.

In DNA form, the CDR3 reads TGCGCCAGCAGTGACCGGACAGGGCCCTACGAGCAGTACTTC. Translated: CASSDRTGPYEQYF. The chain carries TRBV10-1 and TRBJ2-7, with 8 bases fitting TRBD1. Trimming at V came to 3 bases and at J to 2 bases, leaving 3 bases not matched to a gene. This CDR3 has 14 amino acids. Germline CDR1 is WNHNN and CDR2 is SYGVQD (reference sequence).

This clonotype was counted only a few times. The CDR3 is CASSQGNPVGAFF. The CDR3 coding sequence is TGCGCCAGCAGCCAAGGGAATCCAGTGGGGGCTTTCTTT. J is TRBJ1-1 and V is TRBV4-3; D not resolved. Trimming shortened V by 1 base and J by 11 bases, and 14 bases separated the two germline ends. Germline values: CDR1 LGHNA, CDR2 YSLEER. The CDR3 has 13 residues.

The chain recombines TRBV12-3 or TRBV12-4 with TRBJ1-2; 8 bases fit TRBD1. The CDR3 has 15 amino acids. After removal of 5 bases from V and 4 bases from J, the junction contained 9 bases not matched to a gene. CDR3 protein: CASSPADRDFYGYTF. The CDR3 DNA sequence: TGTGCCAGCAGTCCAGCGGACAGGGACTTCTATGGCTACACCTTC.

This clonotype showed up just a few times. The V gene is TRBV19, the J gene TRBJ1-2; 7 bases line up with TRBD1. The germline V gene has CDR1 LNHDA and CDR2 SQIVND (reference sequence). J gave up 6 bases and V 6 bases, and 7 bases lay outside the gene matches. CDR3 length: 13 amino acids. This chain's CDR3 is CASSQTGVNGYTF. In DNA form, the CDR3 reads TGTGCCAGTAGCCAAACAGGGGTTAATGGCTACACCTTC.

In this sample, this clonotype turned up a few times. The chain joins TRBV30 to TRBJ1-2; a possible D gene is TRBD1 (6 bases). Germline V gives CDR1 GTSNPN, CDR2 SVGIG (reference sequence). Trimming pared 2 bases from V and 8 bases from J, leaving 18 bases between. The CDR3 covers 14 residues. The CDR3 region has the DNA TGTGCCTGGAGTAGCACAGGGAAATCAAACGGCTACACCTTC. Translating it yields CAWSSTGKSNGYTF.

This clonotype was counted between two and nine times. J is TRBJ2-7 and V is TRBV24-1; D might be TRBD2 (6 bases). Germline V gene data show CDR1 as KGHDR and CDR2 as SFDVKD. V lost 9 bases, J lost 1 base, and 15 bases lay in between. The CDR3 is made up of 14 amino acids. CDR3 in DNA: TGTGCCACCGCTACTAGCTCCAGGTCCTACGAGCAGTACTTC. The encoded protein is CATATSSRSYEQYF.

This clonotype was seen many times. V is TRBV6-1 and J is TRBJ1-1; 7 bases align to TRBD1. CDR3 length: 14 residues. The V segment lost 6 bases and the J segment 5 bases; nucleotides outside the gene matches: 9. Germline V CDR1 and CDR2: MNHNS, SASEGT. CDR3 sequence (DNA): TGTGCCAGCAGCAGTACCCCAGGGGGAACTGAAGCTTTCTTT. It yields the protein CASSSTPGGTEAFF.

This clonotype has a count of ten or more. This sequence joins TRBV4-2 and TRBJ2-7; D could derive from TRBD1 or TRBD2 (6 bases each). Germline V gene data show CDR1 as LGHNA and CDR2 as YNFKEQ. V gave up 5 bases and J gave up 0 bases, with 17 bases separating them. CDR3 length: 16 amino acids. CDR3 sequence reads: CASSYAGGGTSYEQYF. CDR3 nucleotide sequence: TGTGCCAGCAGCTACGCAGGAGGGGGGACCTCCTACGAGCAGTACTTC.

There are many counts of this clonotype. This chain joins TRBV12-5 and TRBJ1-5, with 7 bases that match TRBD1. CDR1 is LGHNT, CDR2 FRNRAP, per germline. V trimming: 4 bases; J trimming: 4 bases; junction bases outside the gene matches: 10. The length of the CDR3 is 16 residues. CDR3 bases: TGTGCTAGTGGTTCGATAGTGGACAGGAGGAATCAGCCCCAGCATTTT. It codes for CASGSIVDRRNQPQHF.

This clonotype was found many times. The V and J genes are TRBV5-1 and TRBJ1-1, with D tentatively TRBD1 (6 bases). V lost 4 bases to trimming and J lost 2 bases, with 15 bases between them. From germline, CDR1 is SGHRS and CDR2 YFSETQ. This CDR3 region has 15 residues. The CDR3 DNA follows: TGCGCCAGCAGCCTAGATAACAGGGCAAACACTGAAGCTTTCTTT. This encodes CASSLDNRANTEAFF.

This sequence joins TRBV28 and TRBJ2-1; TRBD2 aligns across 13 bases. Germline lookup yields CDR1 MDHEN and CDR2 SYDVKM. Trimming removed 5 bases from V and 9 bases from J; junction bases left unmatched: 13. The CDR3 length is 17 residues. The CDR3 nucleotides read TGTGCCAGCAGTCCACCGGAACTAGCGGGAGGGTCGCGTGAGCAGTTCTTC. It codes for CASSPPELAGGSREQFF.

The V and J genes are TRBV28 and TRBJ1-6, with 7 bases identical to TRBD1. CDR3 size: 15 residues. Germline loops: CDR1 MDHEN, CDR2 SYDVKM. V shed 7 bases and J 9 bases; nucleotides not matched to a gene: 12. The CDR3 loop is CASTRSGQLLSPLHF. The CDR3 DNA sequence: TGTGCCAGCACCCGGTCGGGACAGCTTCTTTCACCCCTCCACTTT.

The genes are TRBV7-6 and TRBJ1-2; D gene ambiguous. Trimming took 2 bases from V and 4 from J, leaving 8 bases between them. The CDR3 sequence is 13 residues long. Germline V gene data show CDR1 as SGHVS and CDR2 as FNYEAQ. The CDR3 DNA reads TGTGCCAGCAGCTTACTCGGGCCCTATGGCTACACCTTC. This gives the protein CASSLLGPYGYTF.

This clonotype was observed many times. The CDR3 sequence: CASSLLAGAYFYEQYF. The CDR3 coding sequence is TGTGCCAGCAGCTTGTTAGCGGGAGCCTATTTCTACGAGCAGTACTTC. V and J are TRBV11-2 and TRBJ2-7, with 9 bases lining up with TRBD2. The CDR3 contains 16 residues. Germline lookup yields CDR1 SGHAT and CDR2 FQNNGV. Trimming at V came to 3 bases and at J to 3 bases, leaving 9 bases not matched to a gene.

This clonotype was observed many times. J is TRBJ1-5 and V is TRBV20-1; TRBD1 is a possible D gene (5 bases). Trimming left V 5 bases short and J 2 bases short, with 10 bases between. CDR1 DFQATT and CDR2 SNEGSKA come from the germline V gene (reference sequence). CDR3 length: 13 residues. CDR3: CSAGGEGNQPQHF. CDR3 coding DNA: TGCAGTGCTGGGGGGGAGGGCAATCAGCCCCAGCATTTT.

V usage is TRBV24-1 and J usage is TRBJ2-5; D gene unclear. Germline CDR1 is KGHDR and CDR2 is SFDVKD. V lost 2 bases to trimming and J lost 5 bases, with 14 bases between them. The CDR3 has 15 residues. The CDR3 region has the DNA TGTGCCACCAGTGATTCGCCTGAAGTGGGGGAGACCCAGTACTTC. Translated, it gives CATSDSPEVGETQYF.

This clonotype was counted many times. V and J are TRBV10-3 and TRBJ1-1; the match to TRBD1 covers 7 bases. The trim removed 2 bases at V and 4 bases at J, leaving 1 base unmatched. Germline V gives CDR1 ENHRY, CDR2 SYGVKD. The CDR3 is made up of 13 amino acids. The CDR3 DNA reads as TGTGCCATCAGTGAGGAGGGGGCCACTGAAGCTTTCTTT. It translates to CAISEEGATEAFF.

This clonotype showed up many times. The chain combines TRBV12-3 or TRBV12-4 with TRBJ1-1; D remains ambiguous. The CDR3 has 13 residues. V lost 2 bases, J lost 7 bases, and 11 bases lay in between. The CDR3 loop is CASSLSPRVEAFF. The CDR3 DNA follows: TGTGCCAGCAGTTTATCGCCGCGGGTTGAAGCTTTCTTT.

This clonotype was seen more than once but under ten times. This rearrangement joins TRBV4-3 to TRBJ1-2, with D possibly being TRBD1 (5 bases). V lost 0 bases, J lost 7 bases, and 12 bases lay in between. This CDR3 is built from 14 residues. CDR1 and CDR2 from the germline V gene are LGHNA and YSLEER. The CDR3 is CASSQDTRASGYTF. The CDR3 DNA is TGCGCCAGCAGCCAAGATACCAGGGCGAGTGGCTACACCTTC.

V is TRBV4-3 and J is TRBJ2-5; TRBD2 agrees at 14 bases. Germline lookup yields CDR1 LGHNA and CDR2 YSLEER. The CDR3 has 18 residues. V gave up 4 bases and J gave up 5 bases; unmatched junction bases: 12. CDR3 region: CASSRPIPGTSGGETQYF. The CDR3 DNA reads as TGCGCCAGCAGCCGCCCGATACCCGGGACTAGCGGGGGTGAGACCCAGTACTTC.

This clonotype was counted a single time. CDR3 amino acids: CASSLHPTGNLQETQYF. The CDR3 DNA is TGCGCCAGCAGCTTACACCCCACAGGGAACCTCCAAGAGACCCAGTACTTC. V gene TRBV4-1 combines with J gene TRBJ2-5; the D gene is possibly TRBD1 (6 bases). Germline lookup yields CDR1 MGHRA and CDR2 YSYEKL. This CDR3 is built from 17 residues. The V end lost 5 bases, the J end lost 1 base, and 20 bases lay between the germline ends.

This clonotype was counted a few times. The junction shows a germline mismatch at one end, possibly a read error. The chain has TRBV7-9 and TRBJ2-1; 8 positions agree with TRBD2. CDR1 and CDR2 (germline): SEHNR, FQNEAQ (reference sequence). The CDR3 contains 17 residues. CDR3 in amino acids: CASTLLTSSGGYNEQFF. The CDR3 region has the DNA TGTGCCAGCACCTTACTGACGTCCAGCGGGGGCTACAATGAGCAGTTCTTC.